The 9 T cell receptor beta chains below come from one sample, sequenced in a study of T-cell reconstitution after alpha-beta-depleted transplantation in children (dated by TCRdb to about 2016). Library method: PCR. Instrument on record: Illumina HiSeq 2500. Molecular barcoding was employed in the preparation of TCR libraries, with unique molecular identifiers being used to normalize TCRbeta repertoire quantification. TCRdb ran its own pipeline on the public reads, namely fastp trimming at Q25 and MiXCR clone calling, and kept in-frame beta chains. CDR3 protein duplicates are merged, each entry listing the most common genes and DNA. Across this sample there are more than 450,000 distinct CDR3 sequences, with about 17% seen only once. The ten largest clones add up to 3% to 3.5% of the sample. This specimen was PBMCs from the stem cell graft donor, taken from the stem cell graft. Receptor source: a human donor who donated a stem cell graft to a child with acute lymphoblastic leukemia.

This clonotype has just a few counts. The rearrangement joins TRBV7-2 to TRBJ2-7, with D unclear. Between the trimmed V and J ends, which lost 4 bases and 3 bases, there was a span of 10 bases. The CDR3 has 13 residues. Germline lookup yields CDR1 SGHTA and CDR2 FQGNSA. The CDR3 DNA reads TGTGCCAGCAGCTACACAGCACTCTACGAGCAGTACTTC. Its protein product is CASSYTALYEQYF.

The sample holds a few counts of this clonotype. V usage is TRBV6-2 or TRBV6-3 and J usage is TRBJ1-1; D remains unclear. V lost 2 bases and J lost 12, with 16 bases in between. This CDR3 is built from 13 residues. Germline V gene sequence: CDR1 MNHEY, CDR2 SVGEGT. The CDR3 sequence: CASSYGSGIETFF. For the CDR3, the DNA is TGTGCCAGCAGTTACGGTAGTGGGATCGAAACTTTCTTT.

This clonotype has only a few counts. The V and J genes are TRBV12-3 or TRBV12-4 and TRBJ2-5; D remains unclear. V was trimmed by 6 bases and J by 2 bases, leaving 10 bases between them. The CDR3 runs 13 residues. This chain's CDR3 is CASREQVQETQYF. Written as DNA, the CDR3 is TGTGCCAGCAGAGAGCAGGTGCAAGAGACCCAGTACTTC.

The chain employs TRBV12-3 or TRBV12-4 and TRBJ2-1; no reliable D call. V shed 3 bases and J shed 3 bases, with 3 bases lying between them. This CDR3 comprises 12 residues. CDR3 nucleotide sequence: TGTGCCAGCAGTTTTGTCTACAATGAGCAGTTCTTC. Its protein product is CASSFVYNEQFF.

This rearrangement joins TRBV27 to TRBJ1-1; TRBD1 is a possible D gene (5 bases). The CDR3 length is 14 residues. The germline CDR1 and CDR2 sequences are MNHEY and SMNVEV (reference sequence). Trimming took off 7 bases at V and 0 bases at J, with 12 bases between the two ends. The DNA of the CDR3 is TGTGCCAGCACCGCGACAGAATTGAACACTGAAGCTTTCTTT. Amino acids: CASTATELNTEAFF.

The chain combines TRBV4-1 with TRBJ2-3, with 10 bases identical to TRBD2. The CDR3 has 18 residues. In germline, CDR1 is MGHRA, CDR2 YSYEKL. V trimming: 0 bases; J trimming: 2 bases; junction bases outside the gene matches: 8. DNA for the CDR3: TGCGCCAGCAGCCAAGATCTGACTAGCGGGCATCCCACAGATACGCAGTATTTT. Translated: CASSQDLTSGHPTDTQYF.

The chain links TRBV12-3 or TRBV12-4 to TRBJ2-1, with D perhaps TRBD2 (6 bases). V shed 5 bases and J shed 1 base, with 12 bases lying between them. The CDR3 sequence is 15 residues long. The CDR3 is CASSELAMSYNEQFF. The CDR3 region has the DNA TGTGCCAGCAGTGAACTAGCAATGTCCTACAATGAGCAGTTCTTC.

This chain links TRBV10-1 with TRBJ2-7; possible D gene TRBD2, 6 bases. Germline V gene lookup returns CDR1 WNHNN and CDR2 SYGVQD (reference sequence). V was trimmed by 4 bases and J by 6 bases, leaving 13 bases between them. This CDR3 has 13 amino acids. CDR3 region: CASSVGLLSEQYF. CDR3 coding DNA: TGCGCCAGCAGTGTGGGACTTCTGTCCGAGCAGTACTTC.

This chain connects TRBV13 to TRBJ1-6, with D hard to call. Deletions cut 2 bases from V and 9 bases from J, with 14 bases between. Germline V lookup: CDR1 PRHDT, CDR2 FYEKMQ (reference sequence). This CDR3 is built from 15 residues. CDR3 region: CASSLWRLGGSPLHF. CDR3 in DNA: TGTGCCAGCAGCTTATGGAGGCTTGGAGGTTCACCCCTCCACTTT. The variable domain in full, with the rest retrieved from reference TRBV13 and TRBJ1-6, is AAGVIQSPRHLIKEKRETATLKCYPIPRHDTVYWYQQGPGQDPQFLISFYEKMQSDKGSIPDRFSAQQFSDYHSELNMSSLELGDSALYFCASSLWRLGGSPLHFGNGTRLTVT.